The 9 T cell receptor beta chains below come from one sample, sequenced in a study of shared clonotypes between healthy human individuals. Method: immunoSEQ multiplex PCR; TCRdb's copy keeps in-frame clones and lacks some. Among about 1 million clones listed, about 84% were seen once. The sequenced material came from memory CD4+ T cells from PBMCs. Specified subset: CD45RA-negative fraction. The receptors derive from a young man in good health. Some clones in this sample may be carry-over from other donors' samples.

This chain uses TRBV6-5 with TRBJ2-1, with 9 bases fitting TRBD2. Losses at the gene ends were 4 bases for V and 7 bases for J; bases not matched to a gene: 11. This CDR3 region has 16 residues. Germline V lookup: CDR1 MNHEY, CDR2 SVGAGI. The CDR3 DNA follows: TGTGCCAGCAGTTCACCCCTAGCGGGAAGAGGAAATGAGCAGTTCTTC. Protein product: CASSSPLAGRGNEQFF.

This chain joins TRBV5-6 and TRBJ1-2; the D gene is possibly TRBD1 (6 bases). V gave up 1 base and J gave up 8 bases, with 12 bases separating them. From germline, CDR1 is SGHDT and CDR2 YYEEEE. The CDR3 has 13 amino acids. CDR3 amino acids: CASSLNGGPGYTF. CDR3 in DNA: TGTGCCAGCAGCTTGAATGGGGGGCCCGGCTACACCTTC. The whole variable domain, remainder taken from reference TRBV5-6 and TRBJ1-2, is DAGVTQSPTHLIKTRGQQVTLRCSPKSGHDTVSWYQQALGQGPQFIFQYYEEEERQRGNFPDRFSGHQFPNYSSELNVNALLLGDSALYLCASSLNGGPGYTFGSGTRLTVV.

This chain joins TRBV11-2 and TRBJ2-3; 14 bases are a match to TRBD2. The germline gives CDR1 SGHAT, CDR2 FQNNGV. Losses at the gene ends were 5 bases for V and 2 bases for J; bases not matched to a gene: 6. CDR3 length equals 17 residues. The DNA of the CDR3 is TGTGCCAGCAGCACAGGGACTAGCGGGAGAATCACAGATACGCAGTATTTT. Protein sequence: CASSTGTSGRITDTQYF.

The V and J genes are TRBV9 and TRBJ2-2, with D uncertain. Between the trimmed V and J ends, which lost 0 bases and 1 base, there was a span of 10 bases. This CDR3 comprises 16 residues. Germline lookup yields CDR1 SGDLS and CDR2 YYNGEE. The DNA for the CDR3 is TGTGCCAGCAGCGTAGCCGGATGGATGAACACCGGGGAGCTGTTTTTT. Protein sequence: CASSVAGWMNTGELFF.

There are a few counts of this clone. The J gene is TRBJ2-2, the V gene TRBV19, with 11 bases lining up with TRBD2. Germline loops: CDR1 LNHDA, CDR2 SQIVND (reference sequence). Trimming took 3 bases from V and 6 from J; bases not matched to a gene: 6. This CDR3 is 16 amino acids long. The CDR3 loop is CASSIRLAGSSGELFF. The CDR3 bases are TGTGCCAGTAGTATTAGACTAGCGGGAAGTTCCGGGGAGCTGTTTTTT.

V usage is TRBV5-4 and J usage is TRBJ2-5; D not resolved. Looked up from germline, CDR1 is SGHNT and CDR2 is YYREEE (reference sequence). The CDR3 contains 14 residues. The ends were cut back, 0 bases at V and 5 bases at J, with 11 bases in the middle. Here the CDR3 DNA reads TGTGCCAGCAGCTTGGGACTTGGGGTGGAGACCCAGTACTTC. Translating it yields CASSLGLGVETQYF.

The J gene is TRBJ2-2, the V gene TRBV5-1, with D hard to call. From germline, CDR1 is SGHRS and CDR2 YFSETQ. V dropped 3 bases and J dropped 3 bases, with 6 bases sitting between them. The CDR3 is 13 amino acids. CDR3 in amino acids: CASSSTDTGELFF. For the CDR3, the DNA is TGCGCCAGCAGCTCGACCGACACCGGGGAGCTGTTTTTT.

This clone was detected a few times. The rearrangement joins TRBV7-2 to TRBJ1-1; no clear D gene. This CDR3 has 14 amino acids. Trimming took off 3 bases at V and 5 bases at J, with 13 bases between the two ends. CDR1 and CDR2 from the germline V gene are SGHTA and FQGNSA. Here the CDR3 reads CASSFSVGKTEAFF. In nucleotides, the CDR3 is TGTGCCAGCAGCTTCTCGGTAGGGAAAACTGAAGCTTTCTTT.

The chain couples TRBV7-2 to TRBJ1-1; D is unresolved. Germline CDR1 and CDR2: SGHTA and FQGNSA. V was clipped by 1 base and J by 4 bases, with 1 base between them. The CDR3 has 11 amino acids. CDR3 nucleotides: TGTGCCAGCAGCTTAGTCACTGAAGCTTTCTTT. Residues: CASSLVTEAFF.